Below are 10 T cell receptor beta chains sequenced from a single sample in a study of cytomegalovirus exposure and HLA in healthy donors (dated by TCRdb to about 2017). The library came from the immunoSEQ multiplex PCR assay. For the multiplex PCR, a mixture combining 60 forward primers for TCR Vbeta segments and 13 reverse primers for TCR Jbeta segments was used. Entries here come from immuneACCESS through TCRdb and include only in-frame sequences with V and J called. Some clones fail to appear in such tables; in the studies checked, an unresolved V gene covers under half of the shortfall, and the cause of the remainder is unknown. This sample is represented by 150,000 to 200,000 clones; roughly 82% of them were singletons. The ten top clones hold about 0.5% of the sample. Sequences were obtained from PBMCs. The receptors were gathered from a woman aged 50 to 60 in good health and CMV-seronegative.

This chain links TRBV28 with TRBJ2-2, with TRBD1 identical over 9 bases. Trimming took 6 bases from V and 3 from J; bases not matched to a gene: 5. The CDR3 loop spans 15 amino acids. Per germline, CDR1 MDHEN and CDR2 SYDVKM. The CDR3 here is CASRTGTGYTGELFF. In nucleotides, the CDR3 is TGTGCCAGCAGGACCGGGACAGGGTACACCGGGGAGCTGTTTTTT.

The table lists this clone with a few counts. The rearrangement joins TRBV9 to TRBJ2-1; possible D gene TRBD2, 5 bases. The CDR3 spans 14 residues. V was pared by 0 bases and J by 5 bases, with 9 bases between. The germline gives CDR1 SGDLS, CDR2 YYNGEE. This CDR3 is CASSVAGWDNEQFF. The CDR3 DNA reads TGTGCCAGCAGCGTAGCGGGGTGGGACAATGAGCAGTTCTTC.

This sequence joins TRBV9 and TRBJ1-5; D possibly corresponds to TRBD1 (5 bases). The CDR3 is 13 amino acids. Per germline, CDR1 SGDLS and CDR2 YYNGEE. Trimming removed 3 bases from V and 3 bases from J, with 7 bases in between. CDR3 protein: CASSGQLNQPQHF. DNA of the CDR3: TGTGCCAGCAGCGGACAGCTCAATCAGCCCCAGCATTTT.

The chain is built from TRBV18 and TRBJ2-1, with 9 positions matching TRBD1. Germline CDR1 reads KGHSH; CDR2 reads LQKENI. The CDR3 is 14 residues long. V dropped 10 bases and J dropped 5; count of bases not matched to a gene: 9. The CDR3 loop reads CATTPRTGDNEQFF. DNA for the CDR3: TGTGCCACCACTCCCCGGACAGGGGACAATGAGCAGTTCTTC. The full variable domain, completed using reference TRBV18 and TRBJ2-1, is NAGVMQNPRHLVRRRGQEARLRCSPMKGHSHVYWYRQLPEEGLKFMVYLQKENIIDESGMPKERFSAEFPKEGPSILRIQQVVRGDSAAYFCATTPRTGDNEQFFGPGTRLTVL.

The V gene is TRBV9, the J gene TRBJ2-5; TRBD1 matches 9 bases. Germline CDR1 and CDR2: SGDLS and YYNGEE. The CDR3 spans 16 residues. Trimming at V came to 4 bases and at J to 4 bases, leaving 11 bases not matched to a gene. CDR3 DNA sequence: TGTGCCAGCAGCCTCCCACAGGGGGCTCGTGGAGAGACCCAGTACTTC. This gives the protein CASSLPQGARGETQYF. Looking up the rest from reference TRBV9 and TRBJ2-5 gives the full variable domain: DSGVTQTPKHLITATGQRVTLRCSPRSGDLSVYWYQQSLDQGLQFLIQYYNGEERAKGNILERFSAQQFPDLHSELNLSSLELGDSALYFCASSLPQGARGETQYFGPGTRLLVL.

The V call is TRBV30, the J call TRBJ2-5; 9 bases line up with TRBD2. Trimming cost V 1 base and J 9 bases; bases outside gene matches: 12. Germline CDR1 and CDR2: GTSNPN and SVGIG (reference sequence). The CDR3 is made up of 15 amino acids. The CDR3 DNA follows: TGTGCCTGGAGTGCGCGACTAGCGGTTACGACGGCCCAGTACTTC. It yields the protein CAWSARLAVTTAQYF.

This chain joins TRBV14 and TRBJ1-3; D is possibly TRBD1 (6 bases). The CDR3 covers 16 residues. V was cut by 3 bases and J by 1 base, with 13 bases left in between. CDR1 and CDR2 from the germline V gene are SGHDN and FVKESK. CDR3 nucleotides: TGTGCCAGCAGCCACGACGCAGGGGCTTCTGGAAACACCATATATTTT. Residues: CASSHDAGASGNTIYF.

The chain is built from TRBV28 and TRBJ1-4; 8 bases map to TRBD1. With 3 bases clipped from V and 8 bases from J, the junction kept 8 bases outside the gene matches. CDR1 MDHEN and CDR2 SYDVKM come from the germline V gene. This CDR3 comprises 15 residues. DNA of the CDR3: TGTGCCAGCAGTTTGAGGACAGGGATTCTAGAAAAACTGTTTTTT. As protein: CASSLRTGILEKLFF.

With respect to this clone: This CDR3 is also generated by other DNA sequences in the sample. This chain joins TRBV4-1 and TRBJ1-6, with D perhaps TRBD1 (6 bases). V was shortened by 0 bases and J by 7 bases, with 16 bases between the two germline ends. The germline V gene has CDR1 MGHRA and CDR2 YSYEKL. The CDR3 loop spans 17 amino acids. Written as DNA, the CDR3 is TGCGCCAGCAGCCAAGAGCCGACAGGCGGCGGGAATTCACCCCTCCACTTT. Its translation: CASSQEPTGGGNSPLHF.

Only a few counts were recorded for this clone. The chain recombines TRBV4-1 with TRBJ1-6; D possibly corresponds to TRBD1 (5 bases). The germline V gene has CDR1 MGHRA and CDR2 YSYEKL. There are 13 residues in the CDR3. V was trimmed by 10 bases and J by 7 bases, leaving 14 bases between them. CDR3 residues: CATKAPGNSPLHF. The CDR3 DNA reads as TGCGCCACCAAAGCCCCAGGGAATTCACCCCTCCACTTT.